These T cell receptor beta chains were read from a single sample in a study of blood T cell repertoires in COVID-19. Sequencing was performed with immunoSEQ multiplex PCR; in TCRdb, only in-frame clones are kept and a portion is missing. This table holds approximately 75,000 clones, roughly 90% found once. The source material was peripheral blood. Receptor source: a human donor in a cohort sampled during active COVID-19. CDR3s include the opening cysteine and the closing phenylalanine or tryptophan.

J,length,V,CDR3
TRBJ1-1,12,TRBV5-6,CASSLSGTGTFF
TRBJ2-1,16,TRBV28,CASSLGISGGYNEQFF
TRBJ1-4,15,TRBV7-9,CASSLAFQGAEKLFF
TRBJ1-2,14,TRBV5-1,CASSLGQANYGYTF
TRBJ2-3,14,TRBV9,CASRRGGVTDTQYF
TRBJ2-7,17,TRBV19,CATPDGVAGGVTYEQYF
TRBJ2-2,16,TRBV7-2,CASSPSSGGRTGELFF
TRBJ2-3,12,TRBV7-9,CASSTTTDTQYF
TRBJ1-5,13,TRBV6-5,CASSSNRVKPQHF
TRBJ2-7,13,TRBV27,CASSFGGSYEQYF
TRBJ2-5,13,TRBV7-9,CASLGGAWETQYF
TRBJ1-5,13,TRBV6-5,CASSTDRGQPQHF
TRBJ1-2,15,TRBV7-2,CASSLAGRVVDGYTF
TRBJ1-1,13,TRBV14,CASSQRDLAEAFF
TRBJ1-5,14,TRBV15,CATSKVQVAGPQHF
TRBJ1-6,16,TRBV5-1,CASSLFADRENSPLHF
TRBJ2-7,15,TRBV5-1,CASGQFGTGTYEQYF
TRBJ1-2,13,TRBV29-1,CVSGQGAGYGYTF
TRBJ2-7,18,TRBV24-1,CATSEAGTSGGASYEQYF
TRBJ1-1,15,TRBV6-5,CASSYYSTSNTEAFF
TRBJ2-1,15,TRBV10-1,CASSPPRSGGNEQFF
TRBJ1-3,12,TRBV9,CASSPRGNTIYF
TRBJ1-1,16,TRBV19,CASSIRRGSGRTEAFF
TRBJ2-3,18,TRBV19,CASSSLAGASLGPDTQYF
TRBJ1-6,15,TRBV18,CASSPSGQINSPLHF